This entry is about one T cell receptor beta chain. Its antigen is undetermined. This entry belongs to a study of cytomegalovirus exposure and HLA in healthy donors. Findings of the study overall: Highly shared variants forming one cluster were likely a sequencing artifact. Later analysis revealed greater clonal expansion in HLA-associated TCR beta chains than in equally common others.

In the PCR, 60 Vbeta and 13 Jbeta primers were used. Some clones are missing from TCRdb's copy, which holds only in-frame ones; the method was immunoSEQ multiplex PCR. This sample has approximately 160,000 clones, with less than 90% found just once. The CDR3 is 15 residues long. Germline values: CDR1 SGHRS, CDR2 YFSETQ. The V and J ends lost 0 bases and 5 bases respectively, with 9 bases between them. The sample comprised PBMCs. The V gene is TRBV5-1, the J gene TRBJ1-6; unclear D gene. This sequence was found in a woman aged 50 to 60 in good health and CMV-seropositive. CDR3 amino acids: CASSLARQNNSPLHF. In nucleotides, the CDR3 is TGCGCCAGCAGCTTGGCCCGTCAGAATAATTCACCCCTCCACTTT.